These 6 T cell receptor beta chains were sequenced from one sample in a study of naive and memory T cell subsets. Two oligonucleotides, mixed equimolar, formed the beta constant-region primer covering TRBC1 and TRBC2. TCRdb re-derived calls from the UMI-ligation and nested PCR reads in MiXCR, one entry per CDR3 protein. Of 120,000 to 150,000 distinct CDR3 sequences in the sample, over 15% were seen once. Sequences were obtained from naive CD4+ T cells from blood. The source of these receptors is a human donor in good health.

The chain uses TRBV25-1 and TRBJ1-3; D is perhaps TRBD1 (5 bases). Germline V gene lookup returns CDR1 MGHDK and CDR2 SYGVNS. Between the trimmed V and J ends, which lost 6 bases and 6 bases, there was a span of 15 bases. This CDR3 spans 14 amino acids. The CDR3 loop is CASRGSGLLNTIYF. In DNA, the CDR3 is TGTGCCAGCAGGGGGTCGGGGCTTTTAAACACCATATATTTT.

This clonotype was counted only a few times. This chain joins TRBV19 and TRBJ1-5; no definite D call. In germline, CDR1 is LNHDA, CDR2 SQIVND (reference sequence). Trimming removed 5 bases at V and 5 bases at J, with 7 bases between. This CDR3 is built from 12 residues. This CDR3 reads CASSWSDQPQHF. CDR3 nucleotide sequence: TGTGCCAGTAGTTGGTCGGATCAGCCCCAGCATTTT.

This clonotype appeared a few times. The chain combines TRBV15 with TRBJ2-7; D not resolved. The CDR3 totals 15 residues. The germline gives CDR1 LNHNV, CDR2 YYDKDF (reference sequence). V lost 8 bases, J lost 1 base, and 18 bases lay in between. The CDR3, as DNA: TGTGCCACCGAGAAATTAGTCAGGTCGTCCTACGAGCAGTACTTC. This translates into CATEKLVRSSYEQYF.

This clonotype has just a few counts. This chain links TRBV7-9 with TRBJ1-2; 8 bases match TRBD1. V lost 5 bases and J lost 8; bases outside the gene matches: 4. Germline loops: CDR1 SEHNR, CDR2 FQNEAQ (reference sequence). The CDR3 totals 12 residues. The CDR3: CASSHGQGGYTF. CDR3 nucleotide sequence: TGTGCCAGCAGCCACGGACAGGGCGGCTACACCTTC. Full variable domain (rest looked up from reference TRBV7-9 and TRBJ1-2): DTGVSQNPRHKITKRGQNVTFRCDPISEHNRLYWYRQTLGQGPEFLTYFQNEAQLEKSRLLSDRFSAERPKGSFSTLEIQRTEQGDSAMYLCASSHGQGGYTFGSGTRLTVV.

This clonotype was found a few times. The J gene is TRBJ2-1, the V gene TRBV7-2, with 10 bases aligning to TRBD2. V lost 2 bases to trimming and J lost 6 bases; unmatched junction nucleotides: 7. Germline V gene lookup returns CDR1 SGHTA and CDR2 FQGNSA. This CDR3 spans 16 amino acids. As DNA, the CDR3 is TGTGCCAGCAGCTTAATCGAGCTAGCGGGAGCCAATGAGCAGTTCTTC. This sequence encodes CASSLIELAGANEQFF.

The sample holds a few counts of this clonotype. This sequence joins TRBV7-3 and TRBJ2-2; TRBD2 matches at 11 bases. CDR1 and CDR2 from the germline V gene are SGHTA and FQGTGA. This CDR3 region has 18 residues. Trimming removed 1 base from V and 1 base from J; junction bases left unmatched: 5. The CDR3 DNA follows: TGTGCCAGCAGCTTAAGTCGGCTAGCGGGAGGGAACACCGGGGAGCTGTTTTTT. Protein product: CASSLSRLAGGNTGELFF.